This T cell receptor beta chain was sequenced during a study of blood T cell repertoires in COVID-19. Across the whole study: Whether acute or convalescent, the COVID-19 samples came from the United States, Italy and Spain. Sources were T cells, B-cell-depleted T cells, or PBMCs; the material itself was cDNA or gDNA.

This clone was seen only once. In the original processing: Nucleated cell number was recorded as an estimate derived from reference gene primer amplification. Using immunoSEQ multiplex PCR, the repertoire was profiled, and TCRdb retains in-frame clones only, with some absent. V and J calls and clone size follow that table, whereas D and trimming were derived from the DNA. The sample comprises about 210,000 clones, around 88% of which are singletons, and 8% to 10% rests with the top ten. This sequence originates from a woman between 45 and 60 years old with acute or convalescent COVID-19. The sequencing sample was made of peripheral blood.

The CDR3 loop is CASSRADREAGELFF. The CDR3 bases are TGCGCCAGCAGTCGAGCGGACAGGGAGGCCGGGGAGCTGTTTTTT. The chain carries TRBV10-1 and TRBJ2-2; 8 nucleotides match TRBD1. CDR1 is WNHNN and CDR2 is SYGVQD in the germline V gene (reference sequence). CDR3 length: 15 residues. Germline trimming cut 5 bases from V and 6 bases from J; bases unmatched to any gene: 8.